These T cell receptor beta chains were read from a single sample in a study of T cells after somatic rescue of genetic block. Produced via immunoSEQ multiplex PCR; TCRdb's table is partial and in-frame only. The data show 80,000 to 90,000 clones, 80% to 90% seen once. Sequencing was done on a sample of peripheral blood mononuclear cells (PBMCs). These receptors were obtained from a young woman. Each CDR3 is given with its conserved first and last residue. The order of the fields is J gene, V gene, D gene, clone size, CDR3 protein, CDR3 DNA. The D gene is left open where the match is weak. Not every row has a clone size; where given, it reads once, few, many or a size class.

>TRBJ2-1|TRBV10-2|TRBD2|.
CASRLAGGPGNEQFF
TGCGCCAGCAGACTAGCGGGAGGGCCCGGCAATGAGCAGTTCTTC
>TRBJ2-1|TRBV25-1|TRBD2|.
CASSEGEGPDNEQFF
TGTGCCAGCAGTGAAGGGGAGGGCCCGGACAATGAGCAGTTCTTC
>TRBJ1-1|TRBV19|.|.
CASSFTGTEAFF
TGTGCCAGTAGTTTCACCGGCACTGAAGCTTTCTTT
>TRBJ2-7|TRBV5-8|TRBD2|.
CASSLGDSGSPEQYF
TGTGCCAGCAGCTTAGGGGATAGCGGGAGCCCCGAGCAGTACTTC
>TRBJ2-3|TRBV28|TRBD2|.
CASSGRDYTDTQYF
TGTGCCAGCAGTGGCCGGGACTACACAGATACGCAGTATTTT
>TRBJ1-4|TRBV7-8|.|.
CASSLMLWGSEKLFF
TGTGCCAGCAGCTTAATGCTGTGGGGGAGCGAAAAACTGTTTTTT
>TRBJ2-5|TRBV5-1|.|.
CASTPGTFKETQYF
TGCGCCAGCACCCCGGGGACATTTAAAGAGACCCAGTACTTC
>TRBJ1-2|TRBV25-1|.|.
CASSAYGGYTF
TGTGCCAGCAGTGCCTACGGTGGCTACACCTTC
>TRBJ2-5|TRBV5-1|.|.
CASSLGVQETQYF
TGCGCCAGCAGCTTGGGCGTCCAAGAGACCCAGTACTTC
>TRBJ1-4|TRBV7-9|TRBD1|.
CASSLATGATNEKLFF
TGTGCCAGCAGCTTGGCGACAGGGGCGACTAATGAAAAACTGTTTTTT
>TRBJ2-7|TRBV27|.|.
CASSLGQQVVYEQYF
TGTGCCAGCAGTTTGGGGCAACAGGTGGTATACGAGCAGTACTTC
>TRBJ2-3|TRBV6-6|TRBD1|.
CASSDPRDSSSDTQYF
TGTGCCAGCAGCGACCCCAGGGACAGCTCTTCAGATACGCAGTATTTT
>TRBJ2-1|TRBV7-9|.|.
CASSFTHNEQFF
TGTGCCAGCAGCTTTACCCACAATGAGCAGTTCTTC
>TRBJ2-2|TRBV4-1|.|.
CASSQDWDNTGELFF
TGCGCCAGCAGCCAAGATTGGGATAACACCGGGGAGCTGTTTTTT
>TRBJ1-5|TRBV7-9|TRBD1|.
CASSNRTGWGQPQHF
TGTGCCAGCAGCAACCGGACAGGGTGGGGTCAGCCCCAGCATTTT
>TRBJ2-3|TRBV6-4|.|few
CASSLTSTDTQYF
TGTGCCAGCAGCCTTACTAGCACAGATACGCAGTATTTT
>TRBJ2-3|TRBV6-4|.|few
CASSQTETDTQYF
TGTGCCAGCAGTCAGACAGAGACAGATACGCAGTATTTT
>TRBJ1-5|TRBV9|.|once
CASSVSGNQPQHF
TGTGCCAGCAGCGTATCTGGGAATCAGCCCCAGCATTTT
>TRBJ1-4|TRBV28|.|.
CASVAANEKLFF
TGTGCCAGCGTAGCGGCTAATGAAAAACTGTTTTTT
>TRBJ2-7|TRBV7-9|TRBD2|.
CASSPSGSGYEQYF
TGTGCCAGCAGCCCTAGCGGGAGTGGCTACGAGCAGTACTTC
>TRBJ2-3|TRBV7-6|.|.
CASSSRLGADTQYF
TGTGCCAGCAGCTCAAGGCTGGGCGCAGATACGCAGTATTTT
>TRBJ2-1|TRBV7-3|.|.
CASSLNPDGNNEQFF
TGTGCCAGCAGCTTAAACCCCGACGGTAACAATGAGCAGTTCTTC
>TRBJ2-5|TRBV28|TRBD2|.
CASSLAGTSGETQYF
TGTGCCAGCAGTTTAGCGGGGACTAGCGGCGAGACCCAGTACTTC
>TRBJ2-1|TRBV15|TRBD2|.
CATSREAGLLAGYNEQFF
TGTGCCACCAGCAGAGAGGCGGGGTTGTTAGCGGGGTACAATGAGCAGTTCTTC
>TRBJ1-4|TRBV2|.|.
CASSETMAANEKLFF
TGTGCCAGCAGTGAAACCATGGCAGCTAATGAAAAACTGTTTTTT
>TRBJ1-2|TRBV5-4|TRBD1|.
CASSPGQTYGYTF
TGTGCCAGCAGCCCGGGACAGACCTATGGCTACACCTTC
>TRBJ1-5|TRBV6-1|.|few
CASSDTDSGQPQHF
TGTGCCAGCAGTGATACCGACAGTGGGCAGCCCCAGCATTTT
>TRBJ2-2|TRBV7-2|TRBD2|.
CASSSWRGLAQERGGELFF
TGTGCCAGCAGCTCTTGGAGGGGACTAGCGCAAGAGCGGGGCGGGGAGCTGTTTTTT
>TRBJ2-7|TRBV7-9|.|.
CASSLDEVEQYF
TGTGCCAGCAGCTTAGACGAGGTCGAGCAGTACTTC
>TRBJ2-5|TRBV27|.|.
CASSIEGETQYF
TGTGCCAGCAGTATAGAGGGAGAGACCCAGTACTTC
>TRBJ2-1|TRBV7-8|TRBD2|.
CASSIRLAKRNEQFF
TGTGCCAGCAGCATTAGACTAGCAAAGCGGAATGAGCAGTTCTTC
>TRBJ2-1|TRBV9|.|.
CASSVRLASNEQFF
TGTGCCAGCAGCGTAAGGCTAGCAAGCAATGAGCAGTTCTTC
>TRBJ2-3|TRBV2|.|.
CASRDLGGRETQYF
TGTGCCAGCAGAGATCTAGGGGGCCGGGAGACGCAGTATTTT
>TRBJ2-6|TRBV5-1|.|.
CASSLVGVSGANVLTF
TGCGCCAGCAGCTTGGTAGGGGTCTCTGGGGCCAACGTCCTGACTTTC
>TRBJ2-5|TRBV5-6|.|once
CASSPEETQYF
TGTGCCAGCAGCCCCGAAGAGACCCAGTACTTC
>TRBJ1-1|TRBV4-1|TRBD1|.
CASSLRTGAERTEAFF
TGCGCCAGCAGCCTCCGGACAGGGGCGGAGAGGACTGAAGCTTTCTTT
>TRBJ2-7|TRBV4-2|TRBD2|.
CASSHRLALSSYEQYF
TGTGCCAGCAGCCATCGACTAGCCCTGAGCTCCTACGAGCAGTACTTC
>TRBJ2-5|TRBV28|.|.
CASSFQRETQYF
TGTGCCAGCAGTTTTCAGAGGGAGACCCAGTACTTC
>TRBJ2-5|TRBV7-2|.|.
CASSMGHGETQYF
TGTGCCAGCAGCATGGGCCACGGAGAGACCCAGTACTTC
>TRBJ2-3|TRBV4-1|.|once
CASSQTDTQYF
TGCGCCAGCAGCCAAACAGATACGCAGTATTTT
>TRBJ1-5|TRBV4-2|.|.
CASSQEVRGYSNQPQHF
TGTGCCAGCAGCCAAGAGGTCAGGGGATATAGCAATCAGCCCCAGCATTTT
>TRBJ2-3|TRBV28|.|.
CASSTRRAADTQYF
TGTGCCAGCAGCACCCGGCGGGCCGCAGATACGCAGTATTTT
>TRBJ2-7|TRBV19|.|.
CASSIGSTGYSPYEQYF
TGTGCCAGTAGTATAGGATCGACCGGCTATTCGCCCTACGAGCAGTACTTC
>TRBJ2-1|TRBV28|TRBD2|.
CASSFGGEGEANEQFF
TGTGCCAGCAGTTTCGGGGGGGAAGGGGAGGCCAATGAGCAGTTCTTC
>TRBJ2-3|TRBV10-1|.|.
CASSESREGADTQYF
TGCGCCAGCAGTGAATCGCGGGAAGGGGCAGATACGCAGTATTTT
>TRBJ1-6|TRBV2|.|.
CASRDSFSTSPLHF
TGTGCCAGCAGGGACAGTTTTAGTACTTCACCCCTCCACTTT